This T cell receptor (beta chain) was sequenced for a study of post-analysis software for immune sequencing data. Study-wide context: The cohort encompassed relapsing-remitting, secondary progressive and progressive-relapsing multiple sclerosis disease courses.

Libraries were made from TCR beta cDNA, and they carried unique molecular identifiers. A single record per CDR3 protein comes from TCRdb applying MiXCR to the PCR reads. This table has 500,000 to 600,000 distinct CDR3 sequences, roughly 40% appearing once. Study-wide results and limits: Multiple sclerosis patients had significantly lower normalized Chao1 diversity than controls. Compared with controls, patients had more of about 5 TRBV segments, including TRBV5-6, TRBV5-1 and TRBV20-1.

V shed 6 bases, J shed 3 bases, and the junction held 6 bases outside the gene matches. The CDR3 is 14 amino acids. A remark on this clonotype: Its antigen remains unidentified.

This receptor was obtained from a girl aged 10 to 17 with multiple sclerosis. Sequencing was performed on blood. This chain joins TRBV12-3 or TRBV12-4 and TRBJ2-7; 9 bases match TRBD2. The DNA of the CDR3 is TGTGCCAGCAGCCTAGCGGGGTCAGACTACGAGCAGTACTTC. Protein: CASSLAGSDYEQYF.